Listed below are T cell receptor beta chains from one sample, sequenced in a study of circulating and synovial CD4+ cells in juvenile arthritis. The table came from immunoSEQ multiplex PCR; TCRdb's copy has only in-frame clones and leaves some out. This sample has around 32,000 clones, with about 95% found just once. The sequencing sample was made of CD4+ T cells from blood. The receptors derive from a human donor with juvenile idiopathic arthritis. The conserved cysteine and the conserved F or W are not part of the CDR3 here. Each record gives: V gene, J gene, CDR3 protein.

TRBV5-6	TRBJ2-7	ASSSPRDTLFTEH
TRBV19	TRBJ2-1	ASSQTSGRAPYNEQF
TRBV19	TRBJ2-7	ASSPRLAGGGYEQY
TRBV5-1	TRBJ1-1	ASSTPEAGGNTEAF
TRBV6-5	TRBJ2-7	ASSQGQSTYEQY
TRBV19	TRBJ1-1	ASSPREGLSEAF
TRBV7-3	TRBJ2-5	ASSPAGGSLETQY
TRBV6-6	TRBJ1-6	ASSYGAGAHSPLH
TRBV10-1	TRBJ2-1	ASSDRTTGGEQF
TRBV5-4	TRBJ2-7	ASSLGPDTSYEQY
TRBV5-6	TRBJ2-2	ASSFGVAGELF
TRBV11-2	TRBJ1-4	ASSLRDSVNEKLF
TRBV4-3	TRBJ1-2	ASSQLTGLGYGYT
TRBV5-1	TRBJ1-4	ASSLARDRDNEKLF
TRBV15	TRBJ1-1	ATSPRGLSSNTEAF
TRBV6-6	TRBJ1-2	ASSPGQGRVRDGYT
TRBV27	TRBJ1-5	ASSFPGPHQPQH
TRBV21-1	TRBJ2-7	ASSKEEGDAGTSGRAPYEQY
TRBV30	TRBJ2-1	AWGGSGNSYNEQF
TRBV28	TRBJ2-3	ASSSQGMETDTQY
TRBV15	TRBJ2-3	ATSRDVQGRTDTQY
TRBV10-3	TRBJ2-5	AISGASGQETQY
TRBV11-2	TRBJ2-7	ASSLVASSVYPYEQY
TRBV15	TRBJ1-1	ATSRDPGTRGQDTEAF
TRBV14	TRBJ1-1	ASSADRNTEAF
TRBV9	TRBJ2-5	ASSGQGGQETQY